Following are 3 T cell receptor beta chains from one sample sequenced in a study of cytomegalovirus exposure and HLA in healthy donors. Researchers ran the PCR with 60 Vbeta and 13 Jbeta primers. Method: immunoSEQ multiplex PCR; TCRdb's copy keeps in-frame clones and lacks some. The table includes about 160,000 clones, about three quarters detected once. Specimen: PBMCs. The receptors were sampled from a woman aged 40 to 50 in good health and CMV-seropositive.

The chain carries TRBV9 and TRBJ2-2, with D tentatively TRBD2 (5 bases). V lost 4 bases to trimming and J lost 5 bases, with 12 bases between them. CDR1 and CDR2 (germline): SGDLS, YYNGEE. The CDR3 has 14 residues. The CDR3 nucleotides read TGTGCCAGCAGCCTGACGGGGTGGACCGGGGAGCTGTTTTTT. It encodes CASSLTGWTGELFF.

This clone turned up a few times. CDR3 protein: CASSSRVVNTEAFF. Written as DNA, the CDR3 is TGTGCCAGCAGCTCCCGCGTGGTGAACACTGAAGCTTTCTTT. The chain uses TRBV7-2 and TRBJ1-1; D is unresolved. The V gene lost 4 bases and the J gene lost 0 bases, with 9 bases spanning the gap. Germline lookup yields CDR1 SGHTA and CDR2 FQGNSA. The CDR3 is made up of 14 amino acids.

The sample holds a few counts of this clone. V gene TRBV30 combines with J gene TRBJ1-5; 9 bases fit TRBD1. Germline assignment: CDR1 GTSNPN and CDR2 SVGIG (reference sequence). J gave up 7 bases and V 0 bases, and 7 bases lay outside the gene matches. The CDR3 sequence is 15 residues long. CDR3 sequence: CAWSVQGASLQPQHF. DNA for the CDR3: TGTGCCTGGAGTGTACAGGGGGCAAGCCTGCAGCCCCAGCATTTT.